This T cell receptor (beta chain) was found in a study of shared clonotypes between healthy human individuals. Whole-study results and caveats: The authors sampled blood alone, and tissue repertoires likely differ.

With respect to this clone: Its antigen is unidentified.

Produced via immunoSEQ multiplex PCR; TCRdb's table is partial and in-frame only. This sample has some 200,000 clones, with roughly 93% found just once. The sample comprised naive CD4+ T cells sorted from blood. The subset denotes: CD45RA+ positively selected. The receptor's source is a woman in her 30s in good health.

The CDR3, as DNA: TGTGCCAGCAGCCTCATGTATCAGCCCCAGCATTTT. It specifies CASSLMYQPQHF. This chain connects TRBV7-1 to TRBJ1-5; D is unclear. TRBV7-1 qualifies as an ORF whose function is uncertain. Trimming pared 5 bases from V and 5 bases from J, leaving 7 bases between. This CDR3 spans 12 amino acids.